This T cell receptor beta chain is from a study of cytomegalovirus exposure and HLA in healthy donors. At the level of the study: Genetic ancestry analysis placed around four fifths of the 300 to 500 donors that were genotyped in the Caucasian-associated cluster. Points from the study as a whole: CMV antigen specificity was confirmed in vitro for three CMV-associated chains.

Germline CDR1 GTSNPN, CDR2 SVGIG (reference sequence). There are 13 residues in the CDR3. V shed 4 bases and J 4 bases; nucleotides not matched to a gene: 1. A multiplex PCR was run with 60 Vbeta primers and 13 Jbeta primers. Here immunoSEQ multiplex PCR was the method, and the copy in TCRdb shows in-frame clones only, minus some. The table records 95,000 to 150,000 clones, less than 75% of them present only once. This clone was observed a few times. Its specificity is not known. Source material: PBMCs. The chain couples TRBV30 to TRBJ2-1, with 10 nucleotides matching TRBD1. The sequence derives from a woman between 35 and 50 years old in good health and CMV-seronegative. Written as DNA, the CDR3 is TGTGCCTGGAAGGGACAGGGGTACAATGAGCAGTTCTTC. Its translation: CAWKGQGYNEQFF.